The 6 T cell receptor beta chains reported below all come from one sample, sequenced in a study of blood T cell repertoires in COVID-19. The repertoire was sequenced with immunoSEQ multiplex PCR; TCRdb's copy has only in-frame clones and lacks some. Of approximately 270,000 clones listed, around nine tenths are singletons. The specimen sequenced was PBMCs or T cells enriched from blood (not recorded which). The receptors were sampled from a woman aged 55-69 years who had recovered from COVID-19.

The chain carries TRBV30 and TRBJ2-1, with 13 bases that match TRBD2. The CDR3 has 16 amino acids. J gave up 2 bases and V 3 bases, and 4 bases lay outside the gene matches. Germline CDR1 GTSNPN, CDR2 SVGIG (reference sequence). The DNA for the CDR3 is TGTGCCTGGAGCAGTGGGACTAGCGGGACCTACAATGAGCAGTTCTTC. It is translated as CAWSSGTSGTYNEQFF.

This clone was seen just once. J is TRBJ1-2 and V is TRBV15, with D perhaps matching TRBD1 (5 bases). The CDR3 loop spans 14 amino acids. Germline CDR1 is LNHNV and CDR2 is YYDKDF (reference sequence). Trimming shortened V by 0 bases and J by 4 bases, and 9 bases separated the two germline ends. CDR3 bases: TGTGCCACCAGCAGAGATGACAGTACCTATGGCTACACCTTC. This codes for CATSRDDSTYGYTF.

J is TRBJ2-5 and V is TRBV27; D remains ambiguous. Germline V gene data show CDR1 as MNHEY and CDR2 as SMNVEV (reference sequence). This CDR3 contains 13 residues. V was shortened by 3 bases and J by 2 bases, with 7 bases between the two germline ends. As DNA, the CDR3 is TGTGCCAGCAGTTTTCGAGAACAAGAGACCCAGTACTTC. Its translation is CASSFREQETQYF.

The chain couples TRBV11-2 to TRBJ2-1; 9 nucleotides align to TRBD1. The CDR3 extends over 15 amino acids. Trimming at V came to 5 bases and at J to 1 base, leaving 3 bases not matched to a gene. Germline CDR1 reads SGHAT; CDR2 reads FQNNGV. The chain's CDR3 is CASSPGTGSYNEQFF. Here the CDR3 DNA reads TGTGCCAGCAGCCCCGGGACAGGGTCCTACAATGAGCAGTTCTTC. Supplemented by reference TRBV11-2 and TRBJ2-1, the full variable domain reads EAGVAQSPRYKIIEKRQSVAFWCNPISGHATLYWYQQILGQGPKLLIQFQNNGVVDDSQLPKDRFSAERLKGVDSTLKIQPAKLEDSAVYLCASSPGTGSYNEQFFGPGTRLTVL.

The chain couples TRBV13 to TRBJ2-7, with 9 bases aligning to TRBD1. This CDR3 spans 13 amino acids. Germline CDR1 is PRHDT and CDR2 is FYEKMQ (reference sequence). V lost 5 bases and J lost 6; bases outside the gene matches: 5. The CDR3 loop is CASSQGQGREQYF. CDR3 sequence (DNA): TGTGCCAGCAGCCAGGGACAGGGTCGCGAGCAGTACTTC.

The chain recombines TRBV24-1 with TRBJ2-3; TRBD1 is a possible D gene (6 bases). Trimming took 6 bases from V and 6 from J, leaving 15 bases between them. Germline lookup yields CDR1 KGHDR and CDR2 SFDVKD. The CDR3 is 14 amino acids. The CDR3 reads CATSSNQGTDTQYF. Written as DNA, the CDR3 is TGTGCCACCAGTTCCAATCAGGGGACGGATACGCAGTATTTT.